The clone carrying this TCR beta chain was detected a few times. TCRdb ran MiXCR on the RT-PCR reads and lists one entry per CDR3 protein. The table includes around 530,000 distinct CDR3 sequences, over 9.5% detected once. The record originates from a study of response to subunit inactivated influenza vaccine. Germline V gives CDR1 SNHLY, CDR2 FYNNEI. V lost 8 bases and J lost 0, with 11 bases in between. The CDR3 totals 15 residues. The J gene is TRBJ2-6, the V gene TRBV2; D unclear. The sequence was collected from a man aged 50 or older who received an inactivated influenza vaccine. The sample here was PBMCs from blood, taken on the day of vaccination. As DNA, the CDR3 is TGTGCCAGCTCGGCCCAGAGCTCTGGGGCCAACGTCCTGACTTTC. Its translation: CASSAQSSGANVLTF.